This T cell receptor beta chain was profiled in a study of somatic mutations in cytotoxic T cells in rheumatoid arthritis. Study-level results: The CD8+ clonality of rheumatoid arthritis patients increased with age, whereas that of healthy controls did not. Some patients, about an eighth of the roughly 65, had a largest CD8+ clone that exceeded 20% of CD8+ cells.

About this clone itself: Its cognate antigen is unknown.

This CDR3 comprises 15 residues. V lost 5 bases to trimming and J lost 5 bases; unmatched junction nucleotides: 3. In germline, CDR1 is SGHVS, CDR2 FQNEAQ. Using immunoSEQ multiplex PCR, the repertoire was profiled, and TCRdb retains in-frame clones only, with some absent. The sample records around 20,000 clones, 68% being singletons. The TCR originated in an adult with rheumatoid arthritis. The rearrangement uses TRBV7-8 and TRBJ2-1; 13 nucleotides align to TRBD2. The source material was CD8+ T cells sorted from blood. This CDR3 is CASSTSGGANNEQFF. The CDR3 DNA reads as TGTGCCAGCAGCACTAGCGGGGGGGCAAACAATGAGCAGTTCTTC.